This T cell receptor beta chain is drawn from a study of T cell therapy after organ transplantation. Libraries were prepared by immunoSEQ multiplex PCR; TCRdb keeps only in-frame clonotypes and omits some of them. This sample yields fewer than 25,000 clones, of which 80% to 85% are seen a single time; just over 35% belongs to the top ten. Time point meaning: 20-29 weeks after completion of therapy. As for this clone: Its antigen is still unknown.

Germline V gene sequence: CDR1 SGHNT, CDR2 YYREEE (reference sequence). J gave up 5 bases and V 4 bases, and 11 bases lay outside the gene matches. The CDR3 is 16 amino acids. This sequence joins TRBV5-4 and TRBJ2-7; 11 bases fit TRBD1. Specimen: CD8+ T cells from blood, collected after autologous CMV-specific T cell therapy. This sequence was found in a human patient who had received a solid organ transplant and had CMV disease. The T cells may partly be graft donor cells. DNA of the CDR3: TGTGCCAGCAGCCTTACCCCTACGGACAGGGGGCACGAGCAGTACTTC. This sequence encodes CASSLTPTDRGHEQYF.